These 26 T cell receptor beta chains were all obtained from the same sample, sequenced in a study of shared clonotypes between healthy human individuals (TCRdb year 2020). The library was prepared using the immunoSEQ multiplex PCR assay. TCRdb stores this immuneACCESS table with in-frame sequences only. Part of the clones is absent; in the studies checked, under half of the shortfall reflects unresolved V genes, and no reason is known for the rest. The sample yields approximately 400,000 clones; just over 95% were counted once. Of the sample, 0.32% falls within the top ten clones. Sequenced: memory CD8+ T cells sorted from blood. The cell subset or site label, as the study defines it: CD45RO+ cells pooled with CCR7-negative TemRA cells. Receptor source: a young man in good health.

As DNA, the CDR3 is TGTGCCATCAGTCCCCGAGGGCTAGCGGGAGGTGTAAGGTACCAAGAGACCCAGTACTTC. This encodes CAISPRGLAGGVRYQETQYF. The chain links TRBV10-3 to TRBJ2-5; 11 bases are shared with TRBD2. Germline CDR1 and CDR2: ENHRY and SYGVKD. The CDR3 length is 20 residues. V lost 5 bases to trimming and J lost 0 bases; unmatched junction nucleotides: 17.

CDR3 bases: TGTGCCAGCAGGTGGACGGGGCCTAGCGGGGAGCTGTTTTTT. Translating it yields CASRWTGPSGELFF. J is TRBJ2-2 and V is TRBV2; D possibly matches TRBD1 or TRBD2 (5 bases each). This CDR3 is built from 14 residues. Trimming cost V 6 bases and J 7 bases, with 15 bases left between them. CDR1 SNHLY and CDR2 FYNNEI come from the germline V gene.

This rearrangement joins TRBV5-1 to TRBJ2-6; no clear D gene. The germline V and J ends were trimmed by 4 bases and 0 bases, with 8 bases remaining between them. This CDR3 contains 15 residues. In germline, CDR1 is SGHRS, CDR2 YFSETQ. This chain's CDR3 is CASSLTVSGANVLTF. CDR3 nucleotides: TGCGCCAGCAGCCTAACCGTCTCTGGGGCCAACGTCCTGACTTTC.

The chain joins TRBV11-2 to TRBJ2-7, with 8 bases matching TRBD2. Germline values: CDR1 SGHAT, CDR2 FQNNGV. V lost 4 bases to trimming and J lost 4 bases; unmatched junction nucleotides: 9. CDR3 length: 15 residues. For the CDR3, the DNA is TGTGCCAGCAGCTCCAATAGCGGGACCCATTACGAGCAGTACTTC. As protein: CASSSNSGTHYEQYF.

The rearrangement joins TRBV10-3 to TRBJ2-2; TRBD2 matches 8 bases. The CDR3 extends over 15 amino acids. The ends lost 2 bases at V and 3 bases at J; junction bases unmatched: 2. Germline values: CDR1 ENHRY, CDR2 SYGVKD. CDR3 residues: CAISETSGDTGELFF. The DNA for the CDR3 is TGTGCCATCAGTGAGACTAGCGGAGACACCGGGGAGCTGTTTTTT.

The V and J genes are TRBV7-9 and TRBJ2-3; 12 bases map to TRBD2. Germline values: CDR1 SEHNR, CDR2 FQNEAQ (reference sequence). The CDR3 is 17 amino acids. J gave up 3 bases and V 4 bases, and 8 bases lay outside the gene matches. The CDR3 protein is CASSSPTSGSFTDTQYF. For the CDR3, the DNA is TGTGCCAGCAGCTCACCGACTAGCGGGAGCTTTACAGATACGCAGTATTTT.

V is TRBV21-1 and J is TRBJ1-1. TRBV21-1 is listed as a pseudogene. The CDR3 spans 12 residues. CDR3 in amino acids: CASSSRGSEAFF. The CDR3 nucleotides read TGTGCCAGCAGCAGCAGAGGCAGTGAAGCTTTCTTT.

This CDR3 is CASRPGTGVSPLHF. The CDR3 DNA reads as TGCGCCAGCAGACCCGGGACAGGGGTCTCACCCCTCCACTTT. The J gene is TRBJ1-6, the V gene TRBV5-1; 10 bases fit TRBD1. CDR1 and CDR2 (germline): SGHRS, YFSETQ. This CDR3 spans 14 amino acids. V shed 5 bases and J 10 bases; nucleotides not matched to a gene: 6.

The chain couples TRBV7-9 to TRBJ2-1; 8 bases agree with TRBD2. The CDR3 loop spans 16 amino acids. With V trimmed by 1 base and J by 10 bases, 12 bases remained unmatched. CDR1 is SEHNR, CDR2 FQNEAQ, per germline (reference sequence). CDR3 nucleotide sequence: TGTGCCAGCAGCTTAGGATTTGCTAGCGGGTTGGGGGAGCAGTTCTTC. It encodes CASSLGFASGLGEQFF.

The CDR3 protein is CASSGEYTQYF. CDR3 nucleotides: TGTGCCAGCAGTGGAGAGTATACGCAGTATTTT. This sequence joins TRBV2 and TRBJ2-3; D gene uncertain. This CDR3 contains 11 residues. Trimming cost V 4 bases and J 7 bases, with 6 bases left between them. Germline CDR1 and CDR2: SNHLY and FYNNEI. Full variable domain (outside the CDR3, taken from reference TRBV2 and TRBJ2-3): EPEVTQTPSHQVTQMGQEVILRCVPISNHLYFYWYRQILGQKVEFLVSFYNNEISEKSEIFDDQFSVERPDGSNFTLKIRSTKLEDSAMYFCASSGEYTQYFGPGTRLTVL.

The V and J genes are TRBV4-2 and TRBJ2-3, with 12 bases aligning to TRBD2. CDR3 length: 17 amino acids. Germline V CDR1 and CDR2: LGHNA, YNFKEQ. V shed 4 bases and J 5 bases; nucleotides not matched to a gene: 10. This chain's CDR3 is CASSLLAGGPGEDTQYF. The CDR3 nucleotides read TGTGCCAGCAGCCTACTAGCGGGAGGCCCGGGGGAAGATACGCAGTATTTT.

The chain links TRBV29-1 to TRBJ1-2; D perhaps matches TRBD1 (6 bases). The CDR3 runs 13 residues. Germline CDR1 and CDR2: SQVTM and ANQGSEA. The V end lost 4 bases, the J end lost 6 bases, and 15 bases lay between the germline ends. CDR3 sequence reads: CSVAQGGADGYTF. Written as DNA, the CDR3 is TGCAGCGTTGCTCAAGGGGGAGCGGATGGCTACACCTTC.

This clone was found once. The chain links TRBV11-2 to TRBJ1-1, with D hard to call. The length of the CDR3 is 14 residues. V was pared by 1 base and J by 0 bases, with 6 bases between. The germline CDR1 and CDR2 sequences are SGHAT and FQNNGV. This CDR3 reads CASSLGPVNTEAFF. CDR3 in DNA: TGTGCCAGCAGCTTAGGTCCAGTGAACACTGAAGCTTTCTTT. The full variable domain, its missing parts supplied by reference TRBV11-2 and TRBJ1-1, is EAGVAQSPRYKIIEKRQSVAFWCNPISGHATLYWYQQILGQGPKLLIQFQNNGVVDDSQLPKDRFSAERLKGVDSTLKIQPAKLEDSAVYLCASSLGPVNTEAFFGQGTRLTVV.

The chain links TRBV28 to TRBJ2-7; TRBD2 matches 8 bases. The CDR3 spans 14 residues. The V segment lost 7 bases and the J segment 3 bases; nucleotides outside the gene matches: 8. The germline V gene encodes CDR1 MDHEN and CDR2 SYDVKM. This CDR3 reads CASTSGTSVYEQYF. DNA of the CDR3: TGTGCCAGCACCTCCGGGACTAGTGTCTACGAGCAGTACTTC.

The V gene is TRBV6-1, the J gene TRBJ1-3; no reliable D call. V was pared by 6 bases and J by 3 bases, with 18 bases between. CDR3 length equals 16 residues. Germline V gene sequence: CDR1 MNHNS, CDR2 SASEGT. The CDR3 DNA follows: TGTGCCAGCAGGGAACAACCAGCCTTTTTTGGAAACACCATATATTTT. It codes for CASREQPAFFGNTIYF.

V is TRBV25-1 and J is TRBJ1-1; 9 bases match TRBD1. From germline, CDR1 is MGHDK and CDR2 SYGVNS. The CDR3 totals 14 residues. V lost 0 bases to trimming and J lost 5 bases; unmatched junction nucleotides: 1. CDR3 protein: CASSEYGQGTEAFF. As DNA, the CDR3 is TGTGCCAGCAGTGAATATGGACAGGGGACTGAAGCTTTCTTT.

The chain carries TRBV10-3 and TRBJ1-5; no firm D call. The germline V gene has CDR1 ENHRY and CDR2 SYGVKD. The CDR3 length is 13 residues. V was clipped by 4 bases and J by 7 bases, with 11 bases between them. CDR3 region: CAISVEGRQPQHF. For the CDR3, the DNA is TGTGCCATCAGTGTTGAAGGGCGGCAGCCCCAGCATTTT.

The rearrangement uses TRBV28 and TRBJ2-4; no definite D call. V was trimmed by 2 bases and J by 0 bases, leaving 5 bases between them. Looked up from germline, CDR1 is MDHEN and CDR2 is SYDVKM. The CDR3 totals 14 residues. CDR3 DNA sequence: TGTGCCAGCAGTTTAGCGGCAGCCAAAAACATTCAGTACTTC. Translating it yields CASSLAAAKNIQYF.

J is TRBJ2-2 and V is TRBV15; 7 bases agree with TRBD1. This CDR3 has 17 residues. Germline-derived CDR1 and CDR2 are LNHNV and YYDKDF (reference sequence). The V gene end was trimmed by 0 bases and the J gene end by 1 base; junction bases not matched to a gene: 5. CDR3 DNA: TGTGCCACCAGCAGAGATCTGACAGGGAAGAACACCGGGGAGCTGTTTTTT. Amino acid sequence: CATSRDLTGKNTGELFF.

The genes are TRBV2 and TRBJ1-1, with 7 bases matching TRBD1. CDR3 length: 15 amino acids. CDR1 SNHLY and CDR2 FYNNEI come from the germline V gene. V lost 1 base to trimming and J lost 3 bases; unmatched junction nucleotides: 5. This CDR3 is CASSEEGAGYTEAFF. CDR3 bases: TGTGCCAGCAGTGAAGAGGGGGCGGGCTACACTGAAGCTTTCTTT.

This clone showed up just once. The chain couples TRBV6-6 to TRBJ1-5; TRBD1 might be the D (5 bases). This CDR3 is built from 15 residues. Germline V CDR1 and CDR2: MNHNY, SVGAGI (reference sequence). The V and J ends lost 7 bases and 4 bases respectively, with 17 bases between them. CDR3 sequence reads: CASNIPGHGNQPQHF. The CDR3, as DNA: TGTGCCAGCAACATCCCAGGACACGGGAATCAGCCCCAGCATTTT.

The rearrangement links TRBV5-1 to TRBJ2-3, with D perhaps TRBD1 or TRBD2 (5 bases each). The germline gives CDR1 SGHRS, CDR2 YFSETQ. The length of the CDR3 is 15 residues. V lost 2 bases and J 2 bases, leaving 12 bases between the germline ends. The CDR3 loop reads CASSFEGWNTDTQYF. CDR3 sequence (DNA): TGCGCCAGCAGCTTTGAGGGGTGGAACACAGATACGCAGTATTTT.

The J gene is TRBJ2-5, the V gene TRBV18, with D possibly matching TRBD1 (5 bases). This CDR3 has 14 residues. V was pared by 0 bases and J by 2 bases, with 7 bases between. Germline values: CDR1 KGHSH, CDR2 LQKENI. The CDR3 region has the DNA TGTGCCAGCTCACCACCACCAGGGCAAGAGACCCAGTACTTC. Its protein is CASSPPPGQETQYF.

The CDR3 is CASSAQGGGNYGYTF. The DNA for the CDR3 is TGTGCCAGCAGCGCACAGGGAGGAGGTAACTATGGCTACACCTTC. V and J are TRBV9 and TRBJ1-2; D is possibly TRBD1 (6 bases). Germline values: CDR1 SGDLS, CDR2 YYNGEE. There are 15 residues in the CDR3. The V gene lost 3 bases and the J gene lost 1 base, with 13 bases spanning the gap.

This chain joins TRBV2 and TRBJ1-2; no firm D call. The CDR3 extends over 11 amino acids. The ends were cut back, 8 bases at V and 1 base at J, with 5 bases in the middle. CDR1 and CDR2 from the germline V gene are SNHLY and FYNNEI. The CDR3 nucleotides are TGTGCCAGCGGGGATAACTATGGCTACACCTTC. This gives the protein CASGDNYGYTF.

This chain uses TRBV18 with TRBJ2-7; 9 bases align to TRBD2. From germline, CDR1 is KGHSH and CDR2 LQKENI. The CDR3 loop spans 15 amino acids. Trimming cost V 5 bases and J 0 bases; bases outside gene matches: 5. This chain's CDR3 is CASSFLAGASYEQYF. CDR3 nucleotide sequence: TGTGCCAGCTCATTCTTAGCGGGGGCCTCCTACGAGCAGTACTTC.